This T cell receptor (beta chain) was identified during a study of cytomegalovirus exposure and HLA in healthy donors. This clone was picked up a small number of times. Its target is unknown. Among the donors, all were healthy bone marrow donors. In the PCR, 60 Vbeta and 13 Jbeta primers were used. Clones were read by immunoSEQ multiplex PCR, and TCRdb kept only the in-frame ones, dropping some. The sample lists 100,000 to 150,000 clones, 75% to 80% occurring once. Broader study findings: When analyzed later, the rates of TCR association showed variation by HLA locus, with DRB1 the most and HLA-C the fewest.

Germline values: CDR1 MDHEN, CDR2 SYDVKM. The CDR3 is 13 residues long. Losses at the gene ends were 5 bases for V and 6 bases for J; bases not matched to a gene: 7. The source of this sequence is a woman in her forties in good health and CMV-seronegative. V is TRBV28 and J is TRBJ2-7; 7 bases align to TRBD1. The sequenced sample was PBMCs. The CDR3 is CASSPGTAFEQYF. In DNA, the CDR3 is TGTGCCAGCAGTCCCGGGACAGCCTTCGAGCAGTACTTC.